A selection of T cell receptor beta chains follows, all from one sample in a study of vaccination and CD4 T cells after COVID-19. TCRdb analysed the PCR reads with MiXCR anew, one entry per CDR3 protein. The sample lists over 11,000 distinct CDR3 sequences, under 75% occurring once. Their antigens are not known. Sample: CD4+ T cells from blood, cultured in vitro. Source of these receptors: a human donor who had recovered from COVID-19. The CDR3 runs from the conserved cysteine through the conserved F or W. Fields, in order: J gene, V gene, D gene, clone size, CDR3 length, CDR3 protein, CDR3 DNA. D genes are given only for firm matches. The size field is filled for only some rows; it gives once, few, many or a size class.

TRBJ1-1 TRBV11-2 TRBD1 NA 16 CASSLRTGFKNTEAFF TGTGCCAGCAGCTTAAGGACAGGTTTTAAGAACACTGAAGCTTTCTTT
TRBJ2-2 TRBV7-2 TRBD2 NA 16 CASSPRAGLITGELFF TGTGCCAGCAGCCCAAGAGCGGGGTTAATTACCGGGGAGCTGTTTTTT
TRBJ1-6 TRBV7-8 NA NA 13 CASTTDGNSPLHF TGTGCCAGCACCACGGACGGGAATTCACCCCTCCACTTT
TRBJ2-3 TRBV19 NA NA 16 CASTSVGEPGTDTQYF TGTGCCAGTACCTCAGTGGGAGAGCCTGGAACAGATACGCAGTATTTT
TRBJ2-5 TRBV10-3 NA few 13 CAISESDPETQYF TGTGCCATCAGTGAGTCAGATCCGGAGACCCAGTACTTC
TRBJ1-5 TRBV20-1 NA once 14 CSARKGVSNQPQHF TGCAGTGCTAGAAAGGGTGTCAGCAATCAGCCCCAGCATTTT
TRBJ2-5 TRBV27 NA NA 12 CASSPRPGAQYF TGTGCCAGCAGTCCAAGGCCGGGGGCCCAGTACTTC
TRBJ1-2 TRBV19 NA once 12 CASSIAEYGYTF TGTGCCAGTAGTATAGCAGAGTATGGCTACACCTTC
TRBJ2-2 TRBV27 NA NA 15 CASSPLGRNTGELFF TGTGCCAGCAGTCCTCTCGGACGCAACACCGGGGAGCTGTTTTTT
TRBJ2-7 TRBV29-1 TRBD1 NA 13 CSVGGQGLYEQYF TGCAGCGTTGGGGGACAGGGGTTGTACGAGCAGTACTTC
TRBJ1-2 TRBV19 TRBD1 NA 13 CASSISRDSGYTF TGTGCCAGTAGCATTAGCCGGGACAGCGGCTACACCTTC
TRBJ2-1 TRBV20-1 TRBD2 NA 15 CSARPSGRAYNEQFF TGCAGTGCTAGACCTAGCGGGAGGGCCTACAATGAGCAGTTCTTC
TRBJ1-6 TRBV6-1 TRBD1 NA 14 CASSDVQGSSPLHF TGTGCCAGCAGTGATGTACAGGGGAGTTCACCCCTCCACTTT
TRBJ1-1 TRBV20-1 TRBD1 NA 14 CSARKRQGKGEAFF TGCAGTGCTAGAAAGCGACAGGGGAAGGGTGAAGCTTTCTTT
TRBJ1-5 TRBV7-9 NA few 14 CASSLTGDHQPQHF TGTGCCAGCAGCTTAACGGGAGACCATCAGCCCCAGCATTTT
TRBJ2-2 TRBV15 TRBD2 few 17 CATGGLALDTNTGELFF TGTGCCACCGGGGGACTAGCGCTTGACACGAACACCGGGGAGCTGTTTTTT
TRBJ1-1 TRBV7-2 NA NA 16 CASSLSLGQGMTEAFF TGTGCCAGCAGCTTGTCCTTGGGGCAGGGGATGACTGAAGCTTTCTTT
TRBJ1-3 TRBV6-1 NA NA 15 CASRPGAGSGNTIYF TGTGCCAGCAGACCTGGAGCAGGCTCTGGAAACACCATATATTTT
TRBJ1-2 TRBV6-1 TRBD1 NA 14 CASSEAQGDYGYTF TGTGCCAGCAGTGAAGCGCAGGGGGACTATGGCTACACCTTC
TRBJ1-6 TRBV19 TRBD1 few 14 CASSTTGVNSPLHF TGTGCCAGTAGTACCACAGGGGTTAATTCACCCCTCCACTTT
TRBJ2-3 TRBV7-7 TRBD2 NA 19 CASSLSTGLAGRSTDTQYF TGTGCCAGCAGCTTATCTACGGGACTAGCGGGAAGGAGCACAGATACGCAGTATTTT